These 18 T cell receptor beta chains were all obtained from the same sample, sequenced in a study of cytomegalovirus exposure and HLA in healthy donors. Researchers ran the PCR with 60 Vbeta and 13 Jbeta primers. Sequenced by immunoSEQ multiplex PCR; TCRdb stores in-frame clones only, minus some. There are under 200,000 clones in the sample; about 77% occur only once, and 2% to 3% lies in the top ten. The sample taken for sequencing was PBMCs. These receptors all stem from a woman aged 40-49 years in good health and CMV-seropositive.

The J gene is TRBJ2-2, the V gene TRBV5-1, with 7 bases lining up with TRBD1. V lost 3 bases to trimming and J lost 8 bases; unmatched junction nucleotides: 4. This CDR3 comprises 13 residues. CDR1 SGHRS and CDR2 YFSETQ come from the germline V gene. Here the CDR3 reads CASSSTGQGELFF. The CDR3 nucleotides read TGCGCCAGCAGCTCGACAGGGCAGGGGGAGCTGTTTTTT.

The chain employs TRBV5-1 and TRBJ2-7; 7 bases align to TRBD1. This CDR3 is 15 amino acids long. Germline loops: CDR1 SGHRS, CDR2 YFSETQ. Unmatched junction bases numbered 9, after V lost 4 bases and J lost 2 bases. Here the CDR3 DNA reads TGCGCCAGCAGCCCAGGGGGTGCAACCCCCTACGAGCAGTACTTC. Amino acids: CASSPGGATPYEQYF.

This sequence joins TRBV7-2 and TRBJ2-1, with 16 positions matching TRBD2. CDR1 is SGHTA and CDR2 is FQGNSA in the germline V gene. Trimming cost V 5 bases and J 5 bases; bases outside gene matches: 6. The CDR3 has 17 amino acids. The CDR3 bases are TGTGCCAGCAGCATAGTCGGGACTAGCGGGGGGGACAATGAGCAGTTCTTC. It translates to CASSIVGTSGGDNEQFF.

This clone came up a few times. Other DNA sequences in this specimen translate into the identical CDR3. The chain joins TRBV5-1 to TRBJ2-1; TRBD2 agrees at 13 bases. Per the germline V gene, CDR1 is SGHRS and CDR2 is YFSETQ. V was clipped by 2 bases and J by 1 base; unmatched bases: 3. The length of the CDR3 is 17 residues. This chain's CDR3 is CASSLPGLAGSYNEQFF. CDR3 nucleotides: TGCGCCAGCAGCTTACCGGGACTAGCGGGGTCCTACAATGAGCAGTTCTTC.

The CDR3 DNA reads TGCGCCAGCAGCCAAGATCGCGGTATTCATGGCTACACCTTC. Protein: CASSQDRGIHGYTF. This chain uses TRBV4-3 with TRBJ1-2, with no clear D. Germline values: CDR1 LGHNA, CDR2 YSLEER. CDR3 length equals 14 residues. Trimming stripped 0 bases from V and 6 bases from J, with 11 bases between.

The V call is TRBV19, the J call TRBJ2-2; D gene uncertain. The germline V gene encodes CDR1 LNHDA and CDR2 SQIVND (reference sequence). The V and J ends lost 5 bases and 1 base respectively, with 5 bases between them. This CDR3 region has 13 residues. CDR3 protein: CASSSWNTGELFF. In nucleotides, the CDR3 is TGTGCCAGTAGTTCCTGGAACACCGGGGAGCTGTTTTTT.

This chain connects TRBV5-6 to TRBJ1-2; TRBD1 matches 9 bases. Germline CDR1 SGHDT, CDR2 YYEEEE. The ends lost 1 base at V and 1 base at J; junction bases unmatched: 8. The CDR3 has 17 residues. CDR3 nucleotides: TGTGCCAGCAGCTTGTTTGGGACAGGGAATCTTAACTATGGCTACACCTTC. Translation: CASSLFGTGNLNYGYTF.

The chain has TRBV2 and TRBJ2-5; 7 bases line up with TRBD2. V lost 6 bases and J lost 9; bases outside the gene matches: 16. CDR3 length: 15 residues. Per the germline V gene, CDR1 is SNHLY and CDR2 is FYNNEI. The CDR3 protein is CASSLMAGAVVPQYF. The CDR3 bases are TGTGCCAGCAGCCTCATGGCGGGAGCGGTAGTTCCCCAGTACTTC.

This chain joins TRBV27 and TRBJ2-1; 13 nucleotides align to TRBD2. The CDR3 totals 15 residues. Trimming cost V 6 bases and J 8 bases; bases outside gene matches: 7. Germline values: CDR1 MNHEY, CDR2 SMNVEV (reference sequence). The CDR3 nucleotides read TGTGCCAGCAGCCCCACTAGCGGGGGGGTCGATGAGCAGTTCTTC. It is translated as CASSPTSGGVDEQFF.

The chain couples TRBV6-5 to TRBJ2-5; 9 nucleotides agree with TRBD2. CDR3 length: 13 residues. V shed 7 bases and J 9 bases; nucleotides not matched to a gene: 9. Germline V gene data show CDR1 as MNHEY and CDR2 as SVGAGI. The DNA for the CDR3 is TGTGCCAGCACTCGACTAGCGGAAGATGCCCAGTACTTC. This codes for CASTRLAEDAQYF.

The chain employs TRBV2 and TRBJ1-5; 10 bases are shared with TRBD1. Germline trimming cut 1 base from V and 8 bases from J; bases unmatched to any gene: 11. The CDR3 spans 17 residues. Per the germline V gene, CDR1 is SNHLY and CDR2 is FYNNEI. DNA for the CDR3: TGTGCCAGCAGTGAAGGTGTATGGACAGGGGGTGGTGAGCCCCAGCATTTT. Its protein product is CASSEGVWTGGGEPQHF. The full variable domain, in which reference TRBV2 and TRBJ1-5 provide the parts outside the CDR3, is EPEVTQTPSHQVTQMGQEVILRCVPISNHLYFYWYRQILGQKVEFLVSFYNNEISEKSEIFDDQFSVERPDGSNFTLKIRSTKLEDSAMYFCASSEGVWTGGGEPQHFGDGTRLSIL.

The rearrangement joins TRBV29-1 to TRBJ2-2, with 7 bases lining up with TRBD1. V lost 3 bases to trimming and J lost 5 bases; unmatched junction nucleotides: 3. The length of the CDR3 is 13 residues. The V gene's germline CDR1 is SQVTM and CDR2 ANQGSEA. CDR3 protein: CSVEGRGTGELFF. In DNA form, the CDR3 reads TGCAGCGTTGAGGGCAGGGGGACCGGGGAGCTGTTTTTT.

This chain links TRBV5-1 with TRBJ1-4, with D possibly being TRBD1 (5 bases). Germline-derived CDR1 and CDR2 are SGHRS and YFSETQ. CDR3 length: 14 amino acids. V gave up 4 bases and J gave up 7 bases, with 14 bases separating them. The CDR3 DNA follows: TGCGCCAGCAGCCCCCCCGGGGGTTCTGAAAAACTGTTTTTT. Translating it yields CASSPPGGSEKLFF. Complete variable domain (other parts from reference TRBV5-1 and TRBJ1-4): KAGVTQTPRYLIKTRGQQVTLSCSPISGHRSVSWYQQTPGQGLQFLFEYFSETQRNKGNFPGRFSGRQFSNSRSEMNVSTLELGDSALYLCASSPPGGSEKLFFGSGTQLSVL.

The chain links TRBV28 to TRBJ2-2; 7 bases are a match to TRBD1. CDR3 length: 15 amino acids. In germline, CDR1 is MDHEN, CDR2 SYDVKM. J gave up 2 bases and V 8 bases, and 8 bases lay outside the gene matches. The CDR3 DNA reads as TGTGCCAGCGGCCCGGGACAGACCAACACCGGGGAGCTGTTTTTT. Amino acids: CASGPGQTNTGELFF.

This clone was seen a few times. V is TRBV7-8 and J is TRBJ2-7, with TRBD2 matching over 9 bases. The germline V gene encodes CDR1 SGHVS and CDR2 FQNEAQ. With 5 bases clipped from V and 6 bases from J, the junction kept 14 bases outside the gene matches. The length of the CDR3 is 16 residues. The CDR3 region has the DNA TGTGCCAGCAGCCCAACCCGTGGCGGGAGGGCCAGCGAGCAGTACTTC. Its translation: CASSPTRGGRASEQYF. The variable domain in full, completed from reference TRBV7-8 and TRBJ2-7, reads GAGVSQSPRYKVAKRGQDVALRCDPISGHVSLFWYQQALGQGPEFLTYFQNEAQLDKSGLPSDRFFAERPEGSVSTLKIQRTQQEDSAVYLCASSPTRGGRASEQYFGPGTRLTVT.

This chain uses TRBV29-1 with TRBJ2-5; D remains unclear. The J call may be faulty, since TRBJ2-7 better matches the DNA end. Germline loops: CDR1 SQVTM, CDR2 ANQGSEA. This CDR3 has 12 amino acids. CDR3 sequence: CSVAEFSYEQYF. The CDR3 nucleotides are TGCAGCGTTGCTGAATTCTCCTACGAGCAGTACTTC.

About this clone itself: Other DNA sequences within the sample encode an identical CDR3. CDR3 region: CASSLSGYEQYF. DNA of the CDR3: TGTGCCAGCAGCTTATCCGGCTACGAGCAGTACTTC. V gene TRBV7-2 combines with J gene TRBJ2-7; no clear D gene. Per germline, CDR1 SGHTA and CDR2 FQGNSA. V shed 2 bases and J shed 3 bases, with 5 bases lying between them. The length of the CDR3 is 12 residues.

The chain joins TRBV2 to TRBJ1-1; TRBD1 matches at 8 bases. Germline V gene lookup returns CDR1 SNHLY and CDR2 FYNNEI. Trimming cost V 8 bases and J 4 bases; bases outside gene matches: 9. The CDR3 has 14 amino acids. The CDR3 nucleotides read TGTGCCAGCCGGCAGGGGGCGCTGGTCACTGAAGCTTTCTTT. This codes for CASRQGALVTEAFF. The whole variable domain, remainder taken from reference TRBV2 and TRBJ1-1, is EPEVTQTPSHQVTQMGQEVILRCVPISNHLYFYWYRQILGQKVEFLVSFYNNEISEKSEIFDDQFSVERPDGSNFTLKIRSTKLEDSAMYFCASRQGALVTEAFFGQGTRLTVV.